This is a list of T cell receptor beta chains from one sample in a study of blood T cell repertoires in COVID-19. Profiled with immunoSEQ multiplex PCR; TCRdb holds only in-frame clones, not every one. The sample contains 65,000 to 95,000 clones, approximately 90% of which appear only once. Source material: peripheral blood. Receptors originate from a man younger than 40 with acute or convalescent COVID-19. CDR3s include the opening cysteine and the closing phenylalanine or tryptophan. The D gene is left open where the match is weak. A clone size is listed for some rows: how often the clone was seen (once, few, many), or a class if it is expanded.

>NA|TRBV2|TRBD1|TRBJ2-5
CASRPGWAGGMYF
TGTGCCAGCCGCCCAGGCTGGGCAGGGGGAATGTACTTC
>NA|TRBV19|TRBD1|TRBJ2-1
CASRQYLTGEDNEQFF
TGTGCCAGTAGACAATACCTGACAGGGGAAGACAATGAGCAGTTCTTC
>NA|TRBV7-7|TRBD2|TRBJ2-3
CASSFPLGSGSADTQYF
TGTGCTAGCAGCTTCCCCCTGGGGAGCGGGAGTGCAGATACGCAGTATTTT
>NA|TRBV30|TRBD2|TRBJ2-1
CAWSVGTSGSAEQFF
TGTGCCTGGAGTGTTGGGACTAGCGGGAGCGCTGAGCAGTTCTTC
>NA|TRBV5-4|NA|TRBJ2-7
CASSLQGYSYEQYF
TGTGCCAGCAGCTTGCAGGGATACTCCTACGAGCAGTACTTC
>NA|TRBV19|NA|TRBJ1-5
CASQTGQRLNSNQPQHF
TGTGCCAGTCAAACCGGACAGCGACTTAATAGCAATCAGCCCCAGCATTTT
>NA|TRBV5-5|NA|TRBJ2-7
CASSLERVGEQYF
TGTGCCAGCAGCTTGGAGAGGGTCGGCGAGCAGTACTTC
>NA|TRBV30|NA|TRBJ1-3
CAWSGLPGTSGNTIYF
TGTGCCTGGAGTGGACTCCCCGGGACATCTGGAAACACCATATATTTT
>NA|TRBV7-3|TRBD1|TRBJ2-7
CASSLYPGGIYEQYF
TGTGCCAGCAGCTTATACCCAGGGGGCATATACGAGCAGTACTTC
>NA|TRBV5-4|NA|TRBJ2-7
CASSLDLTRYEQYF
TGTGCCAGCAGCTTGGACCTAACGCGCTACGAGCAGTACTTC
>NA|TRBV2|NA|TRBJ2-6
CASSEALRGFGANVLTF
TGTGCCAGCAGTGAAGCGCTTCGGGGTTTTGGGGCCAACGTCCTGACTTTC
>NA|TRBV28|TRBD2|TRBJ2-5
CASSLPGGGFGVKETQYF
TGTGCCAGCAGTTTGCCCGGGGGGGGTTTTGGGGTCAAAGAGACCCAGTACTTC
>once|TRBV28|TRBD1|TRBJ2-5
CASSSSGTGGGETQYF
TGTGCCAGCAGTTCCTCCGGGACAGGGGGAGGAGAGACCCAGTACTTC
>NA|TRBV5-1|TRBD1|TRBJ2-3
CASSFAGQGTDTQYF
TGCGCCAGCAGCTTCGCGGGACAGGGCACAGATACGCAGTATTTT
>NA|TRBV2|TRBD1|TRBJ2-3
CAGRQGVDTQYF
TGTGCCGGTAGACAGGGAGTCGATACGCAGTATTTT
>NA|TRBV6-5|TRBD2|TRBJ2-7
CASSWTSGPWEPYF
TGTGCCAGCAGTTGGACTAGCGGACCCTGGGAGCCGTACTTC
>NA|TRBV18|NA|TRBJ1-1
CASSQERTATAFF
TGTGCCAGCTCGCAGGAAAGGACAGCGACAGCTTTCTTT
>NA|TRBV28|NA|TRBJ1-3
CASSFEGSGNTIYF
TGTGCCAGCAGTTTTGAGGGCTCTGGAAACACCATATATTTT
>NA|TRBV19|TRBD1|TRBJ1-2
CASSRDSKYGYTF
TGTGCCAGTAGTAGGGACAGCAAGTATGGCTACACCTTC
>NA|TRBV12-5|TRBD2|TRBJ2-1
CASVNGLAGDNEQFF
TGTGCTAGTGTCAATGGACTAGCGGGAGACAATGAGCAGTTCTTC
>NA|TRBV30|NA|TRBJ1-6
CAWSWRQFNSPLHF
TGTGCCTGGAGTTGGCGGCAATTTAATTCACCCCTCCACTTT
>few|TRBV19|NA|TRBJ2-2
CASTTGWAGELFF
TGTGCCAGTACAACAGGGTGGGCCGGGGAGCTGTTTTTT
>NA|TRBV28|NA|TRBJ2-7
CASSLSSYEQYF
TGTGCCAGCAGTTTGTCTTCCTACGAGCAGTACTTC
>NA|TRBV7-9|TRBD2|TRBJ2-1
CASSEGLAGGKYNEQFF
TGTGCCAGCAGCGAGGGACTAGCGGGAGGGAAATACAATGAGCAGTTCTTC
>NA|TRBV29-1|NA|TRBJ1-3
CSVAGTGNTIYF
TGCAGCGTTGCAGGGACAGGAAACACCATATATTTT
>NA|TRBV6-5|NA|TRBJ1-2
CASGHNSGTNYGYTF
TGTGCCAGCGGCCACAATTCCGGGACAAATTATGGCTACACCTTC
>once|TRBV9|NA|TRBJ1-1
CASSVEGITEAFF
TGTGCCAGCAGCGTAGAGGGGATCACTGAAGCTTTCTTT
>NA|TRBV7-9|NA|TRBJ2-5
CASSLGVSQETQYF
TGTGCCAGCAGCTTAGGGGTTAGCCAGGAGACCCAGTACTTC
>NA|TRBV30|NA|TRBJ2-1
CAWRSSSDNEQFF
TGTGCCTGGAGATCCTCTAGCGACAATGAGCAGTTCTTC
>NA|TRBV4-1|NA|TRBJ2-7
CASSPREDFSYEQYF
TGCGCCAGCAGCCCTAGGGAGGACTTCTCCTACGAGCAGTACTTC
>once|TRBV7-3|TRBD1|TRBJ2-3
CASSLTGTGGTHTQYF
TGTGCCAGCAGCTTAACCGGGACAGGGGGAACCCATACGCAGTATTTT
>NA|TRBV3-1/TRBV3-2|TRBD2|TRBJ2-1
CASKTPGGGEQFF
TGTGCCAGCAAAACTCCTGGGGGGGGTGAGCAGTTCTTC
>NA|TRBV19|TRBD2|TRBJ2-7
CASSIVLAGSSYEQYF
TGTGCCAGTAGTATTGTACTAGCGGGCTCCTCCTACGAGCAGTACTTC
>NA|TRBV13|NA|TRBJ2-7
CASSPRRGSREQYF
TGTGCCAGCAGCCCTCGAAGGGGGTCGCGAGAGCAGTACTTC
>NA|TRBV12-3/TRBV12-4|NA|TRBJ1-1
CASSSTANTEAFF
TGTGCCAGCAGTTCAACAGCAAACACTGAAGCTTTCTTT
>NA|TRBV11-2|NA|TRBJ1-6
CASSPGLALNSPLHF
TGTGCCAGCAGCCCTGGTCTCGCCCTAAATTCACCCCTCCACTTT
>NA|TRBV5-1|TRBD2|TRBJ2-3
CASMRASGFTDTQYF
TGCGCCAGCATGCGGGCTAGCGGCTTCACAGATACGCAGTATTTT
>once|TRBV5-1|NA|TRBJ2-5
CASMRDPPETQYF
TGCGCCAGCATGCGGGACCCCCCAGAGACCCAGTACTTC
>NA|TRBV24-1|TRBD1|TRBJ1-2
CATSDPRQGGYGYTF
TGTGCCACCAGTGATCCGAGACAGGGAGGCTATGGCTACACCTTC
>NA|TRBV4-1|TRBD1|TRBJ2-7
CASSQAPGQTYEQYF
TGCGCCAGCAGCCAAGCTCCGGGACAGACTTACGAGCAGTACTTC
>once|TRBV6-4|NA|TRBJ1-1
CASSDADRQYTEAFF
TGTGCCAGCAGTGACGCCGATCGACAGTACACTGAAGCTTTCTTT
>NA|TRBV28|NA|TRBJ2-7
CASVPGEYEQYF
TGTGCCAGCGTCCCGGGGGAGTACGAGCAGTACTTC
>NA|TRBV11-2|TRBD2|TRBJ2-7
CASSLAGGPDEQYF
TGTGCCAGCAGCTTAGCGGGAGGGCCGGACGAGCAGTACTTC
>NA|TRBV7-8|NA|TRBJ2-6
CASSLLSPRQILGANVLTF
TGTGCCAGCAGCTTACTTTCCCCCAGGCAGATCTTAGGGGCCAACGTCCTGACTTTC
>few|TRBV30|NA|TRBJ1-5
CAWSVAGLGQPQHF
TGTGCCTGGAGTGTAGCAGGGCTGGGTCAGCCCCAGCATTTT
>NA|TRBV11-2|NA|TRBJ1-1
CASSSPTGMNTEAFF
TGTGCCAGCAGCTCACCAACAGGCATGAACACTGAAGCTTTCTTT
>NA|TRBV5-8|TRBD1|TRBJ2-1
CASSLGQGVYNEQFF
TGTGCCAGCAGCTTGGGGCAGGGGGTCTACAATGAGCAGTTCTTC
>NA|TRBV28|NA|TRBJ1-1
CASSSLGATTWAFF
TGTGCCAGCAGTTCCTTGGGGGCTACGACTTGGGCTTTCTTT
>NA|TRBV3-1/TRBV3-2|TRBD1|TRBJ1-1
CASSQPKTGRNTEAFF
TGTGCCAGCAGCCAACCTAAGACAGGGAGGAACACTGAAGCTTTCTTT
>NA|TRBV28|NA|TRBJ1-5
CASSLLSGANQPQHF
TGTGCCAGCAGTTTATTATCAGGGGCAAATCAGCCCCAGCATTTT
>NA|TRBV19|TRBD2|TRBJ2-1
CASSMPGLGSEQFF
TGTGCCAGTAGTATGCCGGGACTAGGATCCGAGCAGTTCTTC
>NA|TRBV28|TRBD1|TRBJ2-7
CASRFLPGQGPYEQYF
TGTGCCAGCAGATTCCTCCCGGGACAGGGACCCTACGAGCAGTACTTC